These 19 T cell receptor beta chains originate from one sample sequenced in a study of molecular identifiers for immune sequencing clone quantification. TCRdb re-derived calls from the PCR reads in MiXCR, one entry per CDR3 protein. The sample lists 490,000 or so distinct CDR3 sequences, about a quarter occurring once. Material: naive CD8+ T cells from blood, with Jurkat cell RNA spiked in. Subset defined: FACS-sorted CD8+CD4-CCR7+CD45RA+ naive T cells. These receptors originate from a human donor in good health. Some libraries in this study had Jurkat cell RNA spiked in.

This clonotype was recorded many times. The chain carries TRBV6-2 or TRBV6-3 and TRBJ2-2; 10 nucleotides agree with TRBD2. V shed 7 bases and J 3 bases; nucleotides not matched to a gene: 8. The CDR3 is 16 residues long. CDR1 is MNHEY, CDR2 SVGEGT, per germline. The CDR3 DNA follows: TGTGCCAGCATCCGGAAAGCGGGAGGGTACACCGGGGAGCTGTTTTTT. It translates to CASIRKAGGYTGELFF.

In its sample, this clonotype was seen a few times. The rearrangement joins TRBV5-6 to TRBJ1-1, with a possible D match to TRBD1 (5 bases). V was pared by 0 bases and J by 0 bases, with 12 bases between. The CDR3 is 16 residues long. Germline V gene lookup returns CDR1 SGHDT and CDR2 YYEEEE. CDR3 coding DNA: TGTGCCAGCAGCTTGGCGAGGGGTACTCTGAACACTGAAGCTTTCTTT. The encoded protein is CASSLARGTLNTEAFF.

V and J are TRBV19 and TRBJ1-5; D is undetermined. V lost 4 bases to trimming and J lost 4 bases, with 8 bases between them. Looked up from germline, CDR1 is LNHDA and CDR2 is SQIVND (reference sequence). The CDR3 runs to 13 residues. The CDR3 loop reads CASSTGFNQPQHF. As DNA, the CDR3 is TGTGCCAGTAGTACGGGGTTTAATCAGCCCCAGCATTTT.

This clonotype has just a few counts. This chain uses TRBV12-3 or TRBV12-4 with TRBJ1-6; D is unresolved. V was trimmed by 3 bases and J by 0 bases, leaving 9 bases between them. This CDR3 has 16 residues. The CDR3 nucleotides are TGTGCCAGCAGTTTCGGTCAAAGCTCCTATAATTCACCCCTCCACTTT. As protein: CASSFGQSSYNSPLHF.

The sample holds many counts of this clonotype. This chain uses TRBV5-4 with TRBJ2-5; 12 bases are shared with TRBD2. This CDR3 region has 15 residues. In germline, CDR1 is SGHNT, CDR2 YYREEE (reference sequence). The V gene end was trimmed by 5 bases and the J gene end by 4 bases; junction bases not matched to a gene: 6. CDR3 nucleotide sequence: TGTGCCAGCAGATCTGGACTAGCGGGACCAGAGACCCAGTACTTC. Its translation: CASRSGLAGPETQYF.

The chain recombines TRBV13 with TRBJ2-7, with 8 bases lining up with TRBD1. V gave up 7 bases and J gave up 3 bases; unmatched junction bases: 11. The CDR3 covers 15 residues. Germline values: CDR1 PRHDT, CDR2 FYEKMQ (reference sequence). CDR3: CASTLSSGGGYEQYF. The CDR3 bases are TGTGCCAGCACCTTGTCTTCAGGGGGCGGCTACGAGCAGTACTTC.

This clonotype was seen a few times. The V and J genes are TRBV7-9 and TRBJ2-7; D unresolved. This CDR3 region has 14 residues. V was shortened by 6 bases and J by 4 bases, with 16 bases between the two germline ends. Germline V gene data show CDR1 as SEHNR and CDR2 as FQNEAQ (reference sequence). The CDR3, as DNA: TGTGCCAGCAGTGACGGGCACCGGGCGTACGAGCAGTACTTC. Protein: CASSDGHRAYEQYF.

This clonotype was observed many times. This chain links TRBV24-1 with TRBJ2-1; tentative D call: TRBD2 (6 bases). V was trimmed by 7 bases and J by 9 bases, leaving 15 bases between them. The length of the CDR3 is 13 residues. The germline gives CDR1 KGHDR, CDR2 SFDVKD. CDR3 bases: TGTGCCACCAGCGGGAGCCTGTGGGGTGAGCAGTTCTTC. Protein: CATSGSLWGEQFF.

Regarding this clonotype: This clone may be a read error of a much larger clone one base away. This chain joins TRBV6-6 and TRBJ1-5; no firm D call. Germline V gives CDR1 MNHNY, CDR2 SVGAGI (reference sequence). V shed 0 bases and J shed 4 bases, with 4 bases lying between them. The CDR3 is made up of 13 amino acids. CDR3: CASSYSANQPQHF. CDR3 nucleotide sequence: TGTGCCAGCAGTTACTCCGCGAATCAGCCCCAGCATTTT.

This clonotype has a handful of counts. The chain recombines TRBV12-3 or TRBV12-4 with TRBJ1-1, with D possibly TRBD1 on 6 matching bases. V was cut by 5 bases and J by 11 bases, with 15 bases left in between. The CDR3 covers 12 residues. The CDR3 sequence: CASSPTGYEAFF. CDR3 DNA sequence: TGTGCCAGCAGTCCAACAGGGTACGAGGCTTTCTTT.

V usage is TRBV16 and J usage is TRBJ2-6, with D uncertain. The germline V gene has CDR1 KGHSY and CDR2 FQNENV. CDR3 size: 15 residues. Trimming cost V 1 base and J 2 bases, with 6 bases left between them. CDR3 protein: CASSQFGPGANVLTF. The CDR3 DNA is TGTGCCAGCAGCCAATTCGGGCCTGGGGCCAACGTCCTGACTTTC.

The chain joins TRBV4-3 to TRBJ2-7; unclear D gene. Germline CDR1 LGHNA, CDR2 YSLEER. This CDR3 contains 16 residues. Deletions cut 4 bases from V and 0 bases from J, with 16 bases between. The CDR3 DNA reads TGCGCCAGCAGCCGAGATTCCAGTAGGCACTCCTACGAGCAGTACTTC. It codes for CASSRDSSRHSYEQYF.

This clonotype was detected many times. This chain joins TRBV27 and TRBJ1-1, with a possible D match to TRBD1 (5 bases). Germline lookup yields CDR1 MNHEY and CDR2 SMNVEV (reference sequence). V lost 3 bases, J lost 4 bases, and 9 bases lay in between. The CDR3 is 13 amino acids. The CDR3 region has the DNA TGTGCCAGCAGTTTCGACGGGGGCACTGAAGCTTTCTTT. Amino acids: CASSFDGGTEAFF.

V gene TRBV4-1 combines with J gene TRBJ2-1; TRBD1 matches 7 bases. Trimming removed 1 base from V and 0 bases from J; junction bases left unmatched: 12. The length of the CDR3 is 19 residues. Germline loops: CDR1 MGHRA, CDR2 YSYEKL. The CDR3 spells CASSQGPPGQLSSYNEQFF. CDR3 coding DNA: TGCGCCAGCAGCCAAGGCCCGCCGGGACAGTTAAGCTCCTACAATGAGCAGTTCTTC.

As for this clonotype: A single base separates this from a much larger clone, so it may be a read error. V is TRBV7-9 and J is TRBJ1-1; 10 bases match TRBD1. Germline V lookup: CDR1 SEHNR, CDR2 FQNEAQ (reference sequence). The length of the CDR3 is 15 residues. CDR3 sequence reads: CASGLGQGIHTEAFF. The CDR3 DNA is TGTGCCAGCGGCTTGGGACAGGGGATTCACACTGAAGCTTTCTTT.

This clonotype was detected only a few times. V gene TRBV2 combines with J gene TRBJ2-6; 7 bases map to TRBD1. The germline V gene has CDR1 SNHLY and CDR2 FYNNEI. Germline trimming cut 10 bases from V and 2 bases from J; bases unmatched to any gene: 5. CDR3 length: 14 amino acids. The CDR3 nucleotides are TGTGCCACCCAGACAGGGCCTGGGGCCAACGTCCTGACTTTC. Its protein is CATQTGPGANVLTF.

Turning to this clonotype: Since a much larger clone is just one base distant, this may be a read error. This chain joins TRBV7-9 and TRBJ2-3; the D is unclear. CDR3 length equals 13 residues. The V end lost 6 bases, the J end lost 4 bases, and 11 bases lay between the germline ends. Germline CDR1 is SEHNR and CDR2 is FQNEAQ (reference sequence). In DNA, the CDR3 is TGTGCCAGCAGTATTAGGGAAGCAGATACGCAGTATTTT. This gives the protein CASSIREADTQYF.

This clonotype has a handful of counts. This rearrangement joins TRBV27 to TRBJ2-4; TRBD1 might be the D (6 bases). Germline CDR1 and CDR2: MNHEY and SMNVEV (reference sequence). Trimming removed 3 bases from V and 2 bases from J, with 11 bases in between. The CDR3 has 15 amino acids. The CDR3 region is CASSFQGRSKNIQYF. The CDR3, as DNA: TGTGCCAGCAGTTTCCAGGGGAGATCCAAAAACATTCAGTACTTC.

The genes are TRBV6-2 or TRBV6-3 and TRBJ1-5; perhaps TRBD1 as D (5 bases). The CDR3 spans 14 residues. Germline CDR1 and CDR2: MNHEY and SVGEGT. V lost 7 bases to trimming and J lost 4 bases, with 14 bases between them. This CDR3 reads CASTFGTLNQPQHF. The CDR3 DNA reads TGTGCCAGCACCTTTGGGACTTTGAATCAGCCCCAGCATTTT.